The clone carrying this TCR beta chain showed up many times. As yet, its antigen is unknown. This sample is part of a study of T cell repertoires in cytomegalovirus infection. Study information: Well-studied HLA-B-restricted epitopes and recently identified HLA-C-restricted epitopes of CMV were both used in the study. Public TCR beta signatures were indicative of both CMV infection and a matching HLA type. General study results and limits: Totalled public TCR beta family frequency picked out people who carried CMV plus the relevant HLA.

A single record per CDR3 protein comes from TCRdb applying MiXCR to the reads. The sample has fewer than 650,000 distinct CDR3 sequences, approximately 40% seen once; the top ten hold about 48%. The J segment lost 2 bases and the V segment lost 2 bases, leaving 7 bases of the junction unmatched. From germline, CDR1 is SGHTA and CDR2 FQGNSA. This CDR3 has 16 residues. This clonotype was sampled from a human donor in good health (CMV status not recorded). Some clones in this sample may be carry-over from other donors' samples. Sequences were derived from cultured PBMCs, sampled from culture after CMV antigen stimulation. The rearrangement uses TRBV7-2 and TRBJ2-7, with 9 bases identical to TRBD2. CDR3 bases: TGTGCCAGCAGCTTACAGCTAGCGGGGAACCCCTACGAGCAGTACTTC. It encodes CASSLQLAGNPYEQYF.